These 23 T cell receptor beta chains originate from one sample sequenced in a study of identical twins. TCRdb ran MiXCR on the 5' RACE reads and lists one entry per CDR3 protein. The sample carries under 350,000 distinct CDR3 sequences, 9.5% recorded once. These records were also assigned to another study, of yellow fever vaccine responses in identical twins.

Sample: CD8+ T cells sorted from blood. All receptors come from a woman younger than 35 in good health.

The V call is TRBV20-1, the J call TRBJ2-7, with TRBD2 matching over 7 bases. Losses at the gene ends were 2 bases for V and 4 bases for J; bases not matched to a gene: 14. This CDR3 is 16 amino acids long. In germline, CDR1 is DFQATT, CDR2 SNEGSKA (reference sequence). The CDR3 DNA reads TGCAGTGCTAGAAAGGTAGCGGGCCCCTGGGCTTACGAGCAGTACTTC. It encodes CSARKVAGPWAYEQYF.

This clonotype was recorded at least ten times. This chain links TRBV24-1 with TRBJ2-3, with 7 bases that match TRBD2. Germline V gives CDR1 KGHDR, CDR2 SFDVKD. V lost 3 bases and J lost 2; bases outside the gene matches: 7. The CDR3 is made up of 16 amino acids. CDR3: CATSDNGAGPTDTQYF. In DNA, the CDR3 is TGTGCCACCAGTGATAACGGAGCGGGGCCCACAGATACGCAGTATTTT.

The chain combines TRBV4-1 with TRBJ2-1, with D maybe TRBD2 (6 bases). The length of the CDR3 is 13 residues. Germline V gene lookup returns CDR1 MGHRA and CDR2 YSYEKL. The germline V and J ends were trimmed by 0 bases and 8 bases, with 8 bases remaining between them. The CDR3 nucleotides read TGCGCCAGCAGCCAAGAAGGCGGGGATGAGCAGTTCTTC. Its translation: CASSQEGGDEQFF.

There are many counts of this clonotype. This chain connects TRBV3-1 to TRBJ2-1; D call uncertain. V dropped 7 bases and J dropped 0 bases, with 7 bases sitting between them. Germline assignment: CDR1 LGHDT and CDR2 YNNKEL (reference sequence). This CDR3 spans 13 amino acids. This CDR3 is CASKDGSYNEQFF. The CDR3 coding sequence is TGTGCCAGCAAGGATGGCTCCTACAATGAGCAGTTCTTC.

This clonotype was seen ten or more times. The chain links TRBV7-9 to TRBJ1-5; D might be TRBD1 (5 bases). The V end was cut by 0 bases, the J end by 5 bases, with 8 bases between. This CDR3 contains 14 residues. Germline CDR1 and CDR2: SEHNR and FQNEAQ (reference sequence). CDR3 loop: CASSLAQGDQPQHF. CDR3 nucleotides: TGTGCCAGCAGCTTAGCGCAGGGAGATCAGCCCCAGCATTTT.

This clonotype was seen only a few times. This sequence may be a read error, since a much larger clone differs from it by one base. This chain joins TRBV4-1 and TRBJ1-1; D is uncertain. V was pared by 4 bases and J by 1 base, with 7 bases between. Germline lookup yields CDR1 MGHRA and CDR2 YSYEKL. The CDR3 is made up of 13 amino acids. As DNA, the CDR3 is TGCGCCAGCAGCCCGACACCGAACACTGAAGCTTTCTTT. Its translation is CASSPTPNTEAFF.

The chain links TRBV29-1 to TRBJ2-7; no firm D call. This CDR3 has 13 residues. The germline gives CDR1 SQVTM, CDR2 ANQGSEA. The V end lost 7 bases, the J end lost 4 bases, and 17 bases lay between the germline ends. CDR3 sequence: CSAKLGRSYEQYF. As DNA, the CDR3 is TGCAGCGCAAAACTGGGCCGGTCATACGAGCAGTACTTC.

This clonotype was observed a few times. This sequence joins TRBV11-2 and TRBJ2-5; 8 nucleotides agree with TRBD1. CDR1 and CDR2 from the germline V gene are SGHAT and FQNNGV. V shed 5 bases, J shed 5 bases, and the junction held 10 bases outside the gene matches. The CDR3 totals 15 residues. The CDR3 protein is CASSNPGQGLETQYF. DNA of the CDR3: TGTGCCAGCAGCAACCCAGGACAGGGCTTGGAGACCCAGTACTTC. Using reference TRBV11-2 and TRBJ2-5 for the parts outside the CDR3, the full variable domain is EAGVAQSPRYKIIEKRQSVAFWCNPISGHATLYWYQQILGQGPKLLIQFQNNGVVDDSQLPKDRFSAERLKGVDSTLKIQPAKLEDSAVYLCASSNPGQGLETQYFGPGTRLLVL.

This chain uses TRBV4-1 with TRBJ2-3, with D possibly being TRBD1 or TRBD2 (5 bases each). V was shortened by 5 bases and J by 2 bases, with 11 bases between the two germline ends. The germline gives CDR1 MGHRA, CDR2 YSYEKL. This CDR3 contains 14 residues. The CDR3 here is CASSNRDVTDTQYF. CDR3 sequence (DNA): TGCGCCAGCAGCAATAGGGACGTCACAGATACGCAGTATTTT.

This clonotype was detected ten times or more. CDR3 in amino acids: CASSVEATPSSYNEQFF. In DNA form, the CDR3 reads TGTGCCAGCAGCGTAGAGGCGACGCCAAGCTCCTACAATGAGCAGTTCTTC. The V gene is TRBV9, the J gene TRBJ2-1; D unresolved. Trimming removed 0 bases from V and 0 bases from J, with 13 bases in between. Germline CDR1 is SGDLS and CDR2 is YYNGEE. The CDR3 totals 17 residues.

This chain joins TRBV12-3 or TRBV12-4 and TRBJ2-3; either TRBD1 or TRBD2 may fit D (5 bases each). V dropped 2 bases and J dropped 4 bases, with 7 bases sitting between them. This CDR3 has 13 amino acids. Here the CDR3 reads CASSLTGPDTQYF. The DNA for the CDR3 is TGTGCCAGCAGTTTAACGGGGCCAGATACGCAGTATTTT.

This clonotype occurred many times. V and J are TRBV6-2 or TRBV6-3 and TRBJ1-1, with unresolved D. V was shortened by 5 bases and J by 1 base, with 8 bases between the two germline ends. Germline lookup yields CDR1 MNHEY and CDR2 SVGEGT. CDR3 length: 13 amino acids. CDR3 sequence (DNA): TGTGCCAGCAGTCCCTACAGGAACACTGAAGCTTTCTTT. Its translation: CASSPYRNTEAFF.

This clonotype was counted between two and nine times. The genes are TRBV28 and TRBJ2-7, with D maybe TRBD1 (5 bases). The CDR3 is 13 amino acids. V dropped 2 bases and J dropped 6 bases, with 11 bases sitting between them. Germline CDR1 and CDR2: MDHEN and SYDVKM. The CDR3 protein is CASSLRGGSEQYF. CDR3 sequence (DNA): TGTGCCAGCAGTTTAAGGGGTGGCTCCGAGCAGTACTTC. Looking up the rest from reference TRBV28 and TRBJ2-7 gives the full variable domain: DVKVTQSSRYLVKRTGEKVFLECVQDMDHENMFWYRQDPGLGLRLIYFSYDVKMKEKGDIPEGYSVSREKKERFSLILESASTNQTSMYLCASSLRGGSEQYFGPGTRLTVT.

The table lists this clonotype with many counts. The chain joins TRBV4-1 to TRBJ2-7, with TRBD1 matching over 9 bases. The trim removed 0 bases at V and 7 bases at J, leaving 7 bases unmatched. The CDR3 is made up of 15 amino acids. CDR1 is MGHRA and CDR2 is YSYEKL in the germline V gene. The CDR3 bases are TGCGCCAGCAGCCAAGAGACAGGGGGATTGAGTGAGCAGTACTTC. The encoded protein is CASSQETGGLSEQYF.

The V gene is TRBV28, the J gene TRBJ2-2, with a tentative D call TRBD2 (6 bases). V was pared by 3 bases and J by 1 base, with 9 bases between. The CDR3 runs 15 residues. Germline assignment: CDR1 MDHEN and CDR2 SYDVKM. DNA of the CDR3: TGTGCCAGCAGTTTCCCGGGGGTGAACACCGGGGAGCTGTTTTTT. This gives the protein CASSFPGVNTGELFF.

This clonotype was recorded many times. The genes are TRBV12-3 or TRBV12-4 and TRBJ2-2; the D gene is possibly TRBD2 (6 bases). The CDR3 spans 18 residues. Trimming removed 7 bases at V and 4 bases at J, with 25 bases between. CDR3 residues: CASTPDGRPGLLTGELFF. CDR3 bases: TGTGCCAGCACCCCAGACGGACGACCGGGACTTCTCACCGGGGAGCTGTTTTTT.

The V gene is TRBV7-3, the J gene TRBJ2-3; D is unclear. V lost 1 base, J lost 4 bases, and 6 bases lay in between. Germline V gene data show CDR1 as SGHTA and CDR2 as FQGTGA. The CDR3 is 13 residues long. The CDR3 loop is CASSLITADTQYF. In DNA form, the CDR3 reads TGTGCCAGCAGCTTAATTACTGCAGATACGCAGTATTTT.

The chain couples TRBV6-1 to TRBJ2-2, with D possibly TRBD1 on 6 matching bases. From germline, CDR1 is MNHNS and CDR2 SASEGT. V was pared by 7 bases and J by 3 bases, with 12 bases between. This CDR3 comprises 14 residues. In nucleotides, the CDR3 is TGTGCCAGCACCCGGACAGCCTACACCGGGGAGCTGTTTTTT. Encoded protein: CASTRTAYTGELFF.

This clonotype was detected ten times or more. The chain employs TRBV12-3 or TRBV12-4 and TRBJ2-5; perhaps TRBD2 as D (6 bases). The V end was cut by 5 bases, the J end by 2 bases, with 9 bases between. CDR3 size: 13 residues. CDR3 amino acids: CASSPGLQETQYF. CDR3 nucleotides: TGTGCCAGCAGTCCGGGACTGCAAGAGACCCAGTACTTC.

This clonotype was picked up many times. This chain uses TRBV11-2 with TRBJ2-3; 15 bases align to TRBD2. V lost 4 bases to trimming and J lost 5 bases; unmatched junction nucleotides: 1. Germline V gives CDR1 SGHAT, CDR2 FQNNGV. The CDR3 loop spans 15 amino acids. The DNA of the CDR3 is TGTGCCAGCAGCTCGGGACTAGCGGGAGGAGATACGCAGTATTTT. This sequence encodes CASSSGLAGGDTQYF.

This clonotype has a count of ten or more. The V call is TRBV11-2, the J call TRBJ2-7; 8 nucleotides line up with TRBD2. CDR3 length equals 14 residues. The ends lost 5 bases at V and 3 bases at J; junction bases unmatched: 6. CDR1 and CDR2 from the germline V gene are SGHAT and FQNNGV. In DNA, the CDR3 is TGTGCCAGCAGCATAGCGGGAACTGACTACGAGCAGTACTTC. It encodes CASSIAGTDYEQYF.

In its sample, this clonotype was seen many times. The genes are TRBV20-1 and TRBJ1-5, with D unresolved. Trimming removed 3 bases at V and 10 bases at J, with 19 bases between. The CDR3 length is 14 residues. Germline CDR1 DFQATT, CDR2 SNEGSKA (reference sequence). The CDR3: CSASIPSGGRPQHF. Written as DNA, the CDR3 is TGCAGTGCTAGCATCCCTTCAGGAGGTCGACCCCAGCATTTT.

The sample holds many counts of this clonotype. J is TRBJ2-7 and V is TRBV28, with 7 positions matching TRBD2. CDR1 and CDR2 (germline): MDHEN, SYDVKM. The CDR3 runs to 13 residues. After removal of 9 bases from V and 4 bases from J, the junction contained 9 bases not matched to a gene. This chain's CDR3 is CASRLAGEYEQYF. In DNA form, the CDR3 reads TGTGCCAGTAGACTAGCCGGAGAATACGAGCAGTACTTC.